This T cell receptor beta chain was sequenced during a study of shared clonotypes between healthy human individuals. At the level of the study: The donor pool was made up of two women and a few men aged 18 to 49.

Study-wide results and limits: Represented diversity (both genetic and exposure-history) was limited by the small number of donors.

As concerns this clone: As yet, its antigen is unknown. This specimen includes other DNA sequences encoding the same CDR3.

Execution of the assay was at deep level. Profiled with immunoSEQ multiplex PCR; TCRdb holds only in-frame clones, not every one. The sample records a few million clones, around nine tenths being singletons. Per the germline V gene, CDR1 is MNHEY and CDR2 is SVGAGI. This CDR3 region has 13 residues. Trimming stripped 6 bases from V and 0 bases from J, with 5 bases between. Sequences were obtained from naive CD4+ T cells sorted from blood. The subset: CD45RA+ positively selected. The chain combines TRBV6-5 with TRBJ1-4; D gene uncertain. The TCR comes from a man between 18 and 35 years old in good health. CDR3 nucleotides: TGTGCCAGCAGCCGTACAACTAATGAAAAACTGTTTTTT. Translation gives CASSRTTNEKLFF.